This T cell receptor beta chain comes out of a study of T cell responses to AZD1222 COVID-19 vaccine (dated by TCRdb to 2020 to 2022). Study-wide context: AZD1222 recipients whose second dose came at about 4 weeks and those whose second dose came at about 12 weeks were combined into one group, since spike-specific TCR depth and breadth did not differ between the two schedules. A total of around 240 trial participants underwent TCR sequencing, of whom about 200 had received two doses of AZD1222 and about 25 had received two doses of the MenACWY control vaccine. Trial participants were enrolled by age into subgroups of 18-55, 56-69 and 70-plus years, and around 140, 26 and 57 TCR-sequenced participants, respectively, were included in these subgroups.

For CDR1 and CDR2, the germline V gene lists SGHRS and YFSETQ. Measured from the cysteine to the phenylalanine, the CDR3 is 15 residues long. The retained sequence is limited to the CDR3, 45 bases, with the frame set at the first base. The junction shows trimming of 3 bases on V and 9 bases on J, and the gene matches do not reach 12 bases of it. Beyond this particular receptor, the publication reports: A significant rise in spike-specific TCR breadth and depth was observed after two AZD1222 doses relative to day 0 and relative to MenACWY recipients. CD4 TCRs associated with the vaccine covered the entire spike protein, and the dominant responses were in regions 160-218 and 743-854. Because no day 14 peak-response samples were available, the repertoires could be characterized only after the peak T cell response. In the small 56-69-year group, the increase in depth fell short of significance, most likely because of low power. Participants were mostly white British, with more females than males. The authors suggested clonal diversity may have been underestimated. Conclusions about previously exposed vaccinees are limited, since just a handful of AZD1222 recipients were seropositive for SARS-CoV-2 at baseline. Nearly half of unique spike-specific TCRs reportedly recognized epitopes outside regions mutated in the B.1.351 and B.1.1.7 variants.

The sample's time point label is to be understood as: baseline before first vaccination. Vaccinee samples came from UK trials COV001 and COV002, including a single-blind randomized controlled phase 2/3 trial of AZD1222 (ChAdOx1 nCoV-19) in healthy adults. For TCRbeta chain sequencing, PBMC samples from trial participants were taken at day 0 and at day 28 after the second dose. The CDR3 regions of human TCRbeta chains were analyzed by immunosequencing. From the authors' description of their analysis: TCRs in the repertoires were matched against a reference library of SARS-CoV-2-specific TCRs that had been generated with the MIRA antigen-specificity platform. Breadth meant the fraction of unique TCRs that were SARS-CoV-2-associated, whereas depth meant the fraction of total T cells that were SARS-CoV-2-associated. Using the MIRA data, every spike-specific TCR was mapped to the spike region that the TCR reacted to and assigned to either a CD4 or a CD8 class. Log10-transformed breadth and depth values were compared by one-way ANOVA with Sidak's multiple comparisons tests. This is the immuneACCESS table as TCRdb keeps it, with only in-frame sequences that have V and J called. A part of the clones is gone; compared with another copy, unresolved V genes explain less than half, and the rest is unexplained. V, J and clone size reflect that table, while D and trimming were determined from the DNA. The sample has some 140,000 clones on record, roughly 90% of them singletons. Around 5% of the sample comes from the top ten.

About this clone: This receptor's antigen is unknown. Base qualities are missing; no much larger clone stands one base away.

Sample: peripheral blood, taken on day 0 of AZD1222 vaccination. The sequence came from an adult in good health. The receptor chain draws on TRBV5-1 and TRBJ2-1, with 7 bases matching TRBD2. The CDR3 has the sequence CASSSPGTTSGEQFF. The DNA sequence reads TGCGCCAGCAGCTCCCCCGGGACTACCTCCGGTGAGCAGTTCTTC.